This T cell receptor (beta chain) was documented in a study of human T cells and chemical hapten exposure. Findings and limits, study-wide: The formation of large CDR3 similarity clusters by expanded TCRs significantly exceeded that of controls. TCRs at a frequency above 1 in 1000 stayed unchanged with DPC sensitization.

This CDR3 comprises 14 residues. V was trimmed by 5 bases and J by 12 bases, leaving 17 bases between them. CDR1 is PRHDT and CDR2 is FYEKMQ in the germline V gene (reference sequence). Time point described: patch test 1, 2 weeks after DPC sensitization. Treatment defined: therapeutic diphenylcyclopropenone sensitization with weekly scalp DPC. This clonotype was observed many times. The antigen remains unidentified. TCRdb re-analysed the RACE reads in MiXCR, keeping a single row per CDR3 protein. The sample holds a few hundred thousand distinct CDR3 sequences; nearly 5% are singletons and the top ten take under 3%.

Source: whole blood, taken in connection with sensitization to the hapten diphenylcyclopropenone (DPC). This receptor was identified in a woman between 45 and 60 years old with alopecia areata. Some clones in this sample may be carry-over from other donors' samples. The chain is built from TRBV13 and TRBJ1-6, with D possibly matching TRBD1 (5 bases). The CDR3 region is CASSPRTYGEPLHF. The CDR3, as DNA: TGTGCCAGCAGCCCACGGACATACGGAGAACCCCTCCACTTT.